These 6 T cell receptor beta chains share one sample of origin, sequenced in a study of CD8 T cells in ankylosing spondylitis. TCRdb used MiXCR to reprocess the 5' RACE reads, holding one entry per CDR3 protein. The table lists about 800,000 distinct CDR3 sequences, approximately 10% of them singletons. No antigen has been assigned to these receptors. General study results and limits: Blood from ankylosing spondylitis patients appeared to carry a characteristic roughly eight-variant TCR beta motif.

Sample: blood, either unsorted or a sorted T cell fraction (not recorded which). These receptors all come from a male donor with ankylosing spondylitis.

The chain employs TRBV20-1 and TRBJ1-1; D gene ambiguous. Per the germline V gene, CDR1 is DFQATT and CDR2 is SNEGSKA (reference sequence). V was shortened by 0 bases and J by 5 bases, with 13 bases between the two germline ends. CDR3 size: 14 residues. DNA for the CDR3: TGCAGTGCTAGAGATGGAGGGCGAAGTACTGAAGCTTTCTTT. Protein product: CSARDGGRSTEAFF.

CDR3: CASSQQDRTLGYTF. The CDR3 bases are TGCGCCAGCAGCCAACAGGACAGGACACTTGGCTACACCTTC. The rearrangement joins TRBV4-3 to TRBJ1-2, with 7 nucleotides matching TRBD1. The CDR3 consists of 14 residues. The V gene's germline CDR1 is LGHNA and CDR2 YSLEER. With V trimmed by 2 bases and J by 7 bases, 7 bases remained unmatched.

There are a few counts of this clonotype. The chain links TRBV20-1 to TRBJ2-3; D is unclear. This CDR3 contains 14 residues. The germline CDR1 and CDR2 sequences are DFQATT and SNEGSKA (reference sequence). Trimming removed 4 bases from V and 5 bases from J, with 16 bases in between. The CDR3 loop reads CSATDLGRGDTQYF. The DNA for the CDR3 is TGCAGTGCTACCGATCTAGGGCGTGGAGATACGCAGTATTTT.

With regard to this clonotype: A much larger clone is a single base away; this may be a read error. The chain has TRBV11-2 and TRBJ2-5; 7 bases are shared with TRBD1. Germline V CDR1 and CDR2: SGHAT, FQNNGV. The CDR3 has 12 residues. The ends lost 5 bases at V and 7 bases at J; junction bases unmatched: 4. The CDR3 is CASSTGAGTQYF. CDR3 sequence (DNA): TGTGCCAGCAGCACAGGGGCCGGGACCCAGTACTTC. Full variable domain (rest looked up from reference TRBV11-2 and TRBJ2-5): EAGVAQSPRYKIIEKRQSVAFWCNPISGHATLYWYQQILGQGPKLLIQFQNNGVVDDSQLPKDRFSAERLKGVDSTLKIQPAKLEDSAVYLCASSTGAGTQYFGPGTRLLVL.

This clonotype was observed a few times. The J gene is TRBJ2-3, the V gene TRBV24-1, with 9 bases that match TRBD2. CDR1 is KGHDR, CDR2 SFDVKD, per germline. There are 15 residues in the CDR3. V was clipped by 6 bases and J by 4 bases; unmatched bases: 7. The CDR3 region is CATSPLAGNADTQYF. The DNA of the CDR3 is TGTGCCACCAGTCCTCTAGCGGGGAATGCAGATACGCAGTATTTT.

This clonotype has more than one count but fewer than ten. The V call is TRBV5-1, the J call TRBJ1-2, with 7 bases aligning to TRBD1. Germline-derived CDR1 and CDR2 are SGHRS and YFSETQ. There are 14 residues in the CDR3. Germline trimming cut 1 base from V and 8 bases from J; bases unmatched to any gene: 8. The CDR3 nucleotides are TGCGCCAGCAGCTTGAGGGGGCTTTTGGAGGGCTACACCTTC. It specifies CASSLRGLLEGYTF.